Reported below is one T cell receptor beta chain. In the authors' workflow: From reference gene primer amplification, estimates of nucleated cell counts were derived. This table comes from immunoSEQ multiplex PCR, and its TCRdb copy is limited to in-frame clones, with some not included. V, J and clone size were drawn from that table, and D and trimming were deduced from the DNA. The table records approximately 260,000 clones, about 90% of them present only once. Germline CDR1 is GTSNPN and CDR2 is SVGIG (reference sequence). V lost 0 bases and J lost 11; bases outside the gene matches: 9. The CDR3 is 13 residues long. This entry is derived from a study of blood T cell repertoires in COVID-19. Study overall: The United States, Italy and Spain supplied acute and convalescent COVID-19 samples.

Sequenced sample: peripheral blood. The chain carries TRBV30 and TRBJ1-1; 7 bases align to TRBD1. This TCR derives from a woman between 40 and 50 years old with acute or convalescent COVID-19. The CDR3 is CAWSVAGGAFAFF. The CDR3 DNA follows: TGTGCCTGGAGTGTAGCAGGGGGAGCGTTCGCTTTCTTT.